This T cell receptor (beta chain) was retrieved from a study of T-cell reconstitution after alpha-beta-depleted transplantation in children listed by TCRdb under 2016. Describing the broader study: T-cell immune reconstitution after TCRalphabeta/CD19-depleted allogeneic hematopoietic cell transplantation in children was quantitatively tracked in the study by means of TCR repertoire profiling.

In the case of this clonotype: Its antigen is unknown. No qualities accompany the bases; no much larger clone lies one base away.

What the research found in general, with its limitations: The high TCRbeta diversity at day 60 in some patients was ascribed to recipient T cells and intrathymic progenitors that had survived conditioning. The apparently early alphabetaT-cell count recovery about two months after transplant was reportedly dependent on only several hundred rapidly expanded clones derived from non-depleted graft cells. Over the following months the frequencies of hyperexpanded clones went down, and after one year T-cell counts and TCRbeta diversity were mostly credited to newly produced T cells.

The treatment or condition label, read with the paper, signifies: allogeneic hematopoietic cell transplantation with graft depleted of TCRalphabeta T cells and CD19 B cells. The children who served as transplant recipients had been given grafts of TCRalphabeta/CD19-depleted allogeneic hematopoietic cells. Inclusive of the bounding cysteine and phenylalanine, the CDR3 is 16 residues long. CDR3 DNA is the only sequence kept; it has 48 bases, read in frame from the first base. CDR1 and CDR2 (MGHRA, YSYEKL) derive from the germline V gene. Unmatched junction bases come to 5, with V trimmed by 7 bases and J by 1 base. To prepare the library, PCR was applied. Sequencing was carried out with an Illumina HiSeq 2500. TCR library preparation used molecular barcoding, with unique molecular identifiers applied to normalize quantification of the TCRbeta repertoire. Starting from the raw public reads, TCRdb applied fastp trimming at Q25, assembled clones with MiXCR and retained in-frame beta chains. Here each entry gathers all rows of one CDR3 protein and keeps the most common genes and DNA. This sample comprises 250,000 or so distinct CDR3 sequences, roughly a quarter of them detected only once. 4.5% to 5.5% of the sample comes from the top ten.

The sequence was obtained from a female patient aged 2-10 years who had a stem cell transplant for congenital amegakaryocytic thrombocytopenia, so the T cells may come from the graft donor. The chain uses TRBV4-1 and TRBJ2-2, and 11 junction bases match TRBD2. The sample consisted of PBMCs, mostly from graft donor cells, taken 360 days after TCRalphabeta/CD19-depleted stem cell transplant. Here is the DNA: TGCGCCAGCAAACGTAGCGGGGGGGAGAACACCGGGGAGCTGTTTTTT. It codes for CASKRSGGENTGELFF.